The rows below give T cell receptor beta chains drawn from one sample of a study of Graves' ophthalmopathy and Graves' hyperthyroidism. TCRdb independently ran MiXCR on the multiplex PCR reads; one entry per CDR3 protein. Of roughly 480,000 distinct CDR3 sequences in the sample, about 15% are singletons; the top ten hold roughly 10%. Sequenced: blood. These receptors came from a woman aged 30 to 39 with Graves' ophthalmopathy. Each CDR3 is given with its conserved first and last residue. Each record gives: V gene, J gene, CDR3 protein.

V gene: TRBV6-1
J gene: TRBJ1-3
CDR3 protein: CASRATGIIGNTIYF

V gene: TRBV3-1
J gene: TRBJ1-2
CDR3 protein: CASSQVSALRGYTF

V gene: TRBV7-8
J gene: TRBJ1-3
CDR3 protein: CASSLGTAGNTIYF

V gene: TRBV28
J gene: TRBJ1-6
CDR3 protein: CASSPADRAPLHF

V gene: TRBV3-1
J gene: TRBJ2-7
CDR3 protein: CASSQVAYEQYF

V gene: TRBV12-3/TRBV12-4
J gene: TRBJ2-7
CDR3 protein: CASIGQGLPKEQYF

V gene: TRBV18
J gene: TRBJ1-1
CDR3 protein: CASSPRRVNTEAFF

V gene: TRBV13
J gene: TRBJ2-5
CDR3 protein: CASSSVTGTQETQYF

V gene: TRBV6-1
J gene: TRBJ2-7
CDR3 protein: CASSEWAGATYEQYF

V gene: TRBV5-1
J gene: TRBJ2-7
CDR3 protein: CASSADRGRYEQYF

V gene: TRBV2
J gene: TRBJ2-7
CDR3 protein: CASSGEPGFYEQYF

V gene: TRBV27
J gene: TRBJ2-1
CDR3 protein: CASSSRLAEPNERFF

V gene: TRBV5-1
J gene: TRBJ1-3
CDR3 protein: CASSLGYSGNTIYF

V gene: TRBV12-3/TRBV12-4
J gene: TRBJ1-2
CDR3 protein: CATHGEEDYGYTF

V gene: TRBV4-2
J gene: TRBJ2-7
CDR3 protein: CASSQMDRDFSYEQYF

V gene: TRBV20-1
J gene: TRBJ2-7
CDR3 protein: CSARGGARTYEQYF

V gene: TRBV12-3/TRBV12-4
J gene: TRBJ1-2
CDR3 protein: CASSLRRMTENYGYTF

V gene: TRBV12-3/TRBV12-4
J gene: TRBJ1-1
CDR3 protein: CASKGQVETEAFF

V gene: TRBV10-3
J gene: TRBJ2-7
CDR3 protein: CAIRAGTDTYEQYF

V gene: TRBV29-1
J gene: TRBJ1-1
CDR3 protein: CSVARAGEAFF

V gene: TRBV30
J gene: TRBJ1-1
CDR3 protein: CAWSPGSGGYSVGTEAFF

V gene: TRBV2
J gene: TRBJ1-5
CDR3 protein: CASSVDSNSNQPQHF

V gene: TRBV7-9
J gene: TRBJ1-1
CDR3 protein: CASSRGRSLNTEAFF

V gene: TRBV5-1
J gene: TRBJ2-7
CDR3 protein: CASSFQLAGVGEQYF